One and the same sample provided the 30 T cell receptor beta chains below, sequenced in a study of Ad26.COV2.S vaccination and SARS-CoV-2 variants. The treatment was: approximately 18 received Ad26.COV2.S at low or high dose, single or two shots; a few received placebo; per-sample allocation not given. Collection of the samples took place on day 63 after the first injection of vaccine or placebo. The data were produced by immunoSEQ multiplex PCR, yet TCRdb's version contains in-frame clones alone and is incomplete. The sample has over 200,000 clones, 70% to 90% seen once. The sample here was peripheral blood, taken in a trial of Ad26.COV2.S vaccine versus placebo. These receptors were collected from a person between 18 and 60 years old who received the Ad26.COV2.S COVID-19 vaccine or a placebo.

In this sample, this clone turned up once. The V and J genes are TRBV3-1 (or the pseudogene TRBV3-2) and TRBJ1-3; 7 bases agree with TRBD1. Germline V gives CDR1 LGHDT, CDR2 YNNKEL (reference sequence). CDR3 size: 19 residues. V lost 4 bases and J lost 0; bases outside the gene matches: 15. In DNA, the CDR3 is TGTGCCAGCAGCCGCGGTACACGGACAGGCCTGCTCTCTGGAAACACCATATATTTT. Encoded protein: CASSRGTRTGLLSGNTIYF.

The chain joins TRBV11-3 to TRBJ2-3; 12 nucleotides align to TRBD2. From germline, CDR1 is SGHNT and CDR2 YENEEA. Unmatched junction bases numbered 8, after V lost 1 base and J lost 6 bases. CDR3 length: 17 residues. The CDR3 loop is CASSLGGPTSGSDTQYF. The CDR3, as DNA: TGTGCCAGCAGCTTAGGCGGGCCGACTAGCGGGAGTGATACGCAGTATTTT.

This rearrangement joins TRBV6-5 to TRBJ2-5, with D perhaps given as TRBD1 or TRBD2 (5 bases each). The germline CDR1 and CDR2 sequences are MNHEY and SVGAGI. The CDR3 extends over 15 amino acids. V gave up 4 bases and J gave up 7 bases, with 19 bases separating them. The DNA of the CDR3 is TGTGCCAGCAGTTCCCCGGGACCCGCCTCGAGGACCCAGTACTTC. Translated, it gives CASSSPGPASRTQYF.

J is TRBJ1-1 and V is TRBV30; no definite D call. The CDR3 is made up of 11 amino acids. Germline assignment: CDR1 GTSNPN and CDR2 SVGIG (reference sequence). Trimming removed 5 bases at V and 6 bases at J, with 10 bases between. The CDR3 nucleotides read TGTGCCTGGGGGGTCAAGGCTGAAGCTTTCTTT. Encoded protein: CAWGVKAEAFF.

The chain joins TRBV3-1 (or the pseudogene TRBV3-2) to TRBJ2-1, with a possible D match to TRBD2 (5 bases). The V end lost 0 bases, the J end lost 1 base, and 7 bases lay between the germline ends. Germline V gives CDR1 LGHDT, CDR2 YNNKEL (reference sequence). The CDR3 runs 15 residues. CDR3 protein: CASSQDSGSYNEQFF. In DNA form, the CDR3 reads TGTGCCAGCAGCCAAGATTCGGGGTCCTACAATGAGCAGTTCTTC.

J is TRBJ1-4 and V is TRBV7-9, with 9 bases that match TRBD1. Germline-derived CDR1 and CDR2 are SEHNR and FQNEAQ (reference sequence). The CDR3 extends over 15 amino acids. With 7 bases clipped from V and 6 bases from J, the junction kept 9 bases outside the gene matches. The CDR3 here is CASTDTGTGHEKLFF. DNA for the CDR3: TGTGCCAGCACCGACACGGGGACAGGGCATGAAAAACTGTTTTTT. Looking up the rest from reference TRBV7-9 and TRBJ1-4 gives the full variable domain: DTGVSQNPRHKITKRGQNVTFRCDPISEHNRLYWYRQTLGQGPEFLTYFQNEAQLEKSRLLSDRFSAERPKGSFSTLEIQRTEQGDSAMYLCASTDTGTGHEKLFFGSGTQLSVL.

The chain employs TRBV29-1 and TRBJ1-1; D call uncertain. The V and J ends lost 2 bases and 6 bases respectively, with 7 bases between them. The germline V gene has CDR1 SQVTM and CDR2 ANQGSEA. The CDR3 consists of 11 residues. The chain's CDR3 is CSVEPLAEAFF. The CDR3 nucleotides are TGCAGCGTTGAACCCCTCGCTGAAGCTTTCTTT.

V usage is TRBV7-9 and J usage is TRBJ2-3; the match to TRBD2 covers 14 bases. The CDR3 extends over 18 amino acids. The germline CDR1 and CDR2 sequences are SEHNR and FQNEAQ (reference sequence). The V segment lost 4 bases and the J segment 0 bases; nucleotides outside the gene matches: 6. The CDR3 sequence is CASSWTSGGTSSTDTQYF. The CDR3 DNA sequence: TGTGCCAGCAGCTGGACTAGCGGGGGGACCTCAAGCACAGATACGCAGTATTTT.

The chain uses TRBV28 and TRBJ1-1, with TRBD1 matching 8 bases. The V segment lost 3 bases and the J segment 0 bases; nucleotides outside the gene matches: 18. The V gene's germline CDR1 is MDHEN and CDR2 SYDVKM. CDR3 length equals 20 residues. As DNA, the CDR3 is TGTGCCAGCAGTTTTCGGCGTCAGGGGGGCAGGGGGCGGATGAACACTGAAGCTTTCTTT. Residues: CASSFRRQGGRGRMNTEAFF.

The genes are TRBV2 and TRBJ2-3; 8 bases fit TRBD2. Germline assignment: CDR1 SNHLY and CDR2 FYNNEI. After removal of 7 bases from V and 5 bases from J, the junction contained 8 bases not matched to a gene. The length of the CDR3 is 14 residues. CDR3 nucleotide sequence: TGTGCCAGCACCTCGCGGGGGGTTAGAGATACGCAGTATTTT. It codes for CASTSRGVRDTQYF.

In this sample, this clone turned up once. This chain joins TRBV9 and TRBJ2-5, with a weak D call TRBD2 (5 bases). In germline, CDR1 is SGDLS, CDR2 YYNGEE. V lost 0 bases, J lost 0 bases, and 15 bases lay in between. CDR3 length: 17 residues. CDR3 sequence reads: CASSVGGSGEYQETQYF. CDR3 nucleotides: TGTGCCAGCAGCGTAGGTGGGAGCGGAGAATACCAAGAGACCCAGTACTTC.

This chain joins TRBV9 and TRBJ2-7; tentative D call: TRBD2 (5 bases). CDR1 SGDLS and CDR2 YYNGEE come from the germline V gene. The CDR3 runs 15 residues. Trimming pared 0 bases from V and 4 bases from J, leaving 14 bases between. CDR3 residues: CASSVDSDWAYEQYF. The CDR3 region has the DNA TGTGCCAGCAGCGTAGATTCGGACTGGGCATACGAGCAGTACTTC.

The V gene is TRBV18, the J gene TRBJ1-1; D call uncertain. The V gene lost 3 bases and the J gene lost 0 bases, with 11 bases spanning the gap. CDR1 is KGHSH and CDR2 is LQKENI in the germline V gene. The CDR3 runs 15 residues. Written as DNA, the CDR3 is TGTGCCAGCTCACCTTGGACCGATCTGAACACTGAAGCTTTCTTT. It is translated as CASSPWTDLNTEAFF.

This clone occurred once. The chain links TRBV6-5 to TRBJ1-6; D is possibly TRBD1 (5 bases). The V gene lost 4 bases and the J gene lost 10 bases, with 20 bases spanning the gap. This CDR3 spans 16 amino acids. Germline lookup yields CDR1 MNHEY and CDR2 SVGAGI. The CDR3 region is CASSWGRKGGSSPLHF. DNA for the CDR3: TGTGCCAGCAGTTGGGGGAGGAAAGGCGGATCCTCACCCCTCCACTTT.

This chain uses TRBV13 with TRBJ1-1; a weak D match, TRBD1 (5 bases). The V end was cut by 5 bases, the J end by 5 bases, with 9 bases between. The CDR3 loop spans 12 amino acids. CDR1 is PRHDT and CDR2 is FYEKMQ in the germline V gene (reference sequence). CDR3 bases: TGTGCCAGCAGCCTCGAGGGGACTGAAGCTTTCTTT. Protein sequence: CASSLEGTEAFF.

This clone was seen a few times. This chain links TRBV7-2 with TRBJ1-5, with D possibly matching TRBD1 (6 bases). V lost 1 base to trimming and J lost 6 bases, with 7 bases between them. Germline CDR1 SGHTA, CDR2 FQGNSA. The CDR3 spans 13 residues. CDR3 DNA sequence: TGTGCCAGCAGCTTAGACAGGGTTCAGCCCCAGCATTTT. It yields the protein CASSLDRVQPQHF.

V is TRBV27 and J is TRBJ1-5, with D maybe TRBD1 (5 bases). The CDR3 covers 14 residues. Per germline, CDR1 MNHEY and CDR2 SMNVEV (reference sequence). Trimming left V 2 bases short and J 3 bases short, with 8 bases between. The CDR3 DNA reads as TGTGCCAGCAGTTTAAGGGGTTTCAATCAGCCCCAGCATTTT. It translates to CASSLRGFNQPQHF.

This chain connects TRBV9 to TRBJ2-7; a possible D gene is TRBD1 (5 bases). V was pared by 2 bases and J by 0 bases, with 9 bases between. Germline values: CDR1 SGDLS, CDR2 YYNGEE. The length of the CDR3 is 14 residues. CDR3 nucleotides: TGTGCCAGCAGCGTCACAGGCCACTCCTACGAGCAGTACTTC. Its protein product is CASSVTGHSYEQYF.

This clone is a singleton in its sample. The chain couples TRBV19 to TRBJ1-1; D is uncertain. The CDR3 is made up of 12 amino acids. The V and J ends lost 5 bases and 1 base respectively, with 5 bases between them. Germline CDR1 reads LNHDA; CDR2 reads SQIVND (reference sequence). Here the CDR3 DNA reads TGTGCCAGTAGTTGGGGGAACACTGAAGCTTTCTTT. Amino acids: CASSWGNTEAFF. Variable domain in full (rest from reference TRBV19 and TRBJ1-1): DGGITQSPKYLFRKEGQNVTLSCEQNLNHDAMYWYRQDPGQGLRLIYYSQIVNDFQKGDIAEGYSVSREKKESFPLTVTSAQKNPTAFYLCASSWGNTEAFFGQGTRLTVV.

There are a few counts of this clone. The CDR3 reads CASSENEVPGFGAFF. The DNA of the CDR3 is TGTGCCAGCAGTGAAAATGAAGTCCCAGGGTTCGGGGCTTTCTTT. V is TRBV6-1 and J is TRBJ1-1; possible D gene TRBD1, 5 bases. This CDR3 is 15 amino acids long. The germline gives CDR1 MNHNS, CDR2 SASEGT. V lost 2 bases and J 11 bases, leaving 21 bases between the germline ends.

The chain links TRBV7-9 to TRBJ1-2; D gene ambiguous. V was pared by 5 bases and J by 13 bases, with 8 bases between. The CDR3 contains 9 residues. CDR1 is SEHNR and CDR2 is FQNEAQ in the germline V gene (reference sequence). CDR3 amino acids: CASSRLSTF. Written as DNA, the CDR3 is TGTGCCAGCAGCCGTCTCTCCACCTTC.

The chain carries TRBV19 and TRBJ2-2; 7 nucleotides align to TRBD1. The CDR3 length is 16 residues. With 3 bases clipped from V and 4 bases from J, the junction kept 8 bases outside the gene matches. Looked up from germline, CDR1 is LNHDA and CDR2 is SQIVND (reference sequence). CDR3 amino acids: CASSIPTGLSTGELFF. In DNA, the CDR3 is TGTGCCAGTAGTATTCCGACAGGGTTGAGCACCGGGGAGCTGTTTTTT. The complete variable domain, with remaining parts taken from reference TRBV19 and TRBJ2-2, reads DGGITQSPKYLFRKEGQNVTLSCEQNLNHDAMYWYRQDPGQGLRLIYYSQIVNDFQKGDIAEGYSVSREKKESFPLTVTSAQKNPTAFYLCASSIPTGLSTGELFFGEGSRLTVL.

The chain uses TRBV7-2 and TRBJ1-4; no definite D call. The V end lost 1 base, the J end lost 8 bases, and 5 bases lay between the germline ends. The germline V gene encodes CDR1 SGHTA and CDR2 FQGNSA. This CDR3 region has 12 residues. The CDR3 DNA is TGTGCCAGCAGCTTAGACGGGGAAAAACTGTTTTTT. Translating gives CASSLDGEKLFF.

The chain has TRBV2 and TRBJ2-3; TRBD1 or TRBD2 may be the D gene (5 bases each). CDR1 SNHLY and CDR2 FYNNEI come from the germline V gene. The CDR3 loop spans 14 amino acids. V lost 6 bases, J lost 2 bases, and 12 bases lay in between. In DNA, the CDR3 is TGTGCCAGCAGCTCAGGGACCTACACAGATACGCAGTATTTT. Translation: CASSSGTYTDTQYF.

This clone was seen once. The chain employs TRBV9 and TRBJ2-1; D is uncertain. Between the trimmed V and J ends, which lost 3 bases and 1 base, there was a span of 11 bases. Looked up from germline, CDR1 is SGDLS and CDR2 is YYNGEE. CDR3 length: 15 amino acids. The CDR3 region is CASSEAAISYNEQFF. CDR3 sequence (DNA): TGTGCCAGCAGCGAGGCGGCGATTTCCTACAATGAGCAGTTCTTC.

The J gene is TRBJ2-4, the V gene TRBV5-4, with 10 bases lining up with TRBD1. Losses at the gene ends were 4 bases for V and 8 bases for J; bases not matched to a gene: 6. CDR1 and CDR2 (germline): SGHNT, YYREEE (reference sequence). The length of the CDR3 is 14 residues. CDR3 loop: CASSLGQGSDIQYF. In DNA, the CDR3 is TGTGCCAGCAGCCTGGGACAGGGGTCGGACATTCAGTACTTC. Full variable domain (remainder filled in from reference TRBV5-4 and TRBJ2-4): ETGVTQSPTHLIKTRGQQVTLRCSSQSGHNTVSWYQQALGQGPQFIFQYYREEENGRGNFPPRFSGLQFPNYSSELNVNALELDDSALYLCASSLGQGSDIQYFGAGTRLSVL.

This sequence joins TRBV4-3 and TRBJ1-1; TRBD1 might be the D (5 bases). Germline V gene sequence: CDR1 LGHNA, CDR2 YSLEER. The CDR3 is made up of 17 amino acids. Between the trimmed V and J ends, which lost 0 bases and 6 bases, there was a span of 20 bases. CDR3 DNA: TGCGCCAGCAGCCAAGAACGCTCGTCGGTGGGGACGCCTGAAGCTTTCTTT. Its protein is CASSQERSSVGTPEAFF.

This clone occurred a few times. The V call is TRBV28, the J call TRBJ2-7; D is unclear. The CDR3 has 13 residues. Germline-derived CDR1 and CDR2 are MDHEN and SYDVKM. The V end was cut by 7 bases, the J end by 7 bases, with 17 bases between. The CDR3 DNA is TGTGCCAGCAAACCGGTGCGAATTGGGGAGCAGTACTTC. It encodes CASKPVRIGEQYF.

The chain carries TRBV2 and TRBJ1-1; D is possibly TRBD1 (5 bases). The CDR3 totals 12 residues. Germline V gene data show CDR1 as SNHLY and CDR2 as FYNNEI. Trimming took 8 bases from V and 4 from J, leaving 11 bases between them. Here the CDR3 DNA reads TGTGCCAGCCTCTTAGGGGTCACTGAAGCTTTCTTT. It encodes CASLLGVTEAFF.

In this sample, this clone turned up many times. CDR3: CASSGGFGQGTYEQYF. In DNA form, the CDR3 reads TGTGCCAGCAGCGGCGGGTTTGGACAGGGTACCTACGAGCAGTACTTC. The rearrangement links TRBV9 to TRBJ2-7; 8 bases align to TRBD1. Germline V gene data show CDR1 as SGDLS and CDR2 as YYNGEE. CDR3 size: 16 residues. After removal of 3 bases from V and 2 bases from J, the junction contained 10 bases not matched to a gene.